A selection of T cell receptor beta chains follows, all from one sample in a study of early T cells in non-severe SARS-CoV-2 infection. TCRdb re-called the 5' RACE reads with MiXCR, one entry per CDR3 protein. The sample lists 55,000 or so distinct CDR3 sequences; approximately 6.2% were seen once. Sequencing used whole blood. These TCRs come from an adult who was a healthcare worker with PCR-confirmed SARS-CoV-2 infection or an uninfected control (not recorded which). Each CDR3 is given with its conserved first and last residue. Fields, in order: D gene, clone size, V gene, CDR3 length, J gene, CDR3 protein, CDR3 DNA. The D gene is left open where the match is weak. Some rows mark clone size as missing; the rest say once, few, many or name a class of expanded clone.

>NA|many|TRBV7-9|15|TRBJ2-1
CASSSLGPVGNEQFF
TGTGCCAGCAGCTCACTAGGACCGGTCGGCAATGAGCAGTTCTTC
>NA|NA|TRBV5-5|13|TRBJ1-1
CASGSSPTAEAFF
TGTGCCAGCGGCTCCTCACCAACCGCTGAAGCTTTCTTT
>TRBD1|few|TRBV6-5|15|TRBJ1-2
CASRGDRGQYYGYTF
TGTGCCAGCAGAGGAGACAGGGGGCAATACTATGGCTACACCTTC
>NA|many|TRBV6-6|12|TRBJ1-1
CASRTPHTEAFF
TGTGCCAGCCGAACTCCGCACACTGAAGCTTTCTTT
>NA|once|TRBV7-3|13|TRBJ1-1
CASSLSMNTEAFF
TGTGCCAGCAGCTTATCGATGAACACTGAAGCTTTCTTT
>TRBD2|few|TRBV7-2|15|TRBJ2-1
CASSPTSGGDNEQFF
TGTGCCAGCAGCCCGACTAGCGGGGGGGACAATGAGCAGTTCTTC
>TRBD2|many|TRBV19|17|TRBJ2-1
CASSTDFLAGGRIEQFF
TGTGCCAGTAGTACGGATTTCCTAGCGGGGGGGCGCATTGAGCAGTTCTTC
>NA|many|TRBV11-2|15|TRBJ2-7
CASSLGPDRAYEQYF
TGTGCCAGCAGCTTAGGGCCAGACAGAGCCTACGAGCAGTACTTC
>TRBD2|few|TRBV20-1|12|TRBJ2-1
CSARTSGGEAFF
TGCAGTGCAAGGACTAGCGGGGGGGAGGCGTTCTTC
>NA|NA|TRBV9|14|TRBJ1-6
CASSVGQDNSPLHF
TGTGCCAGCAGCGTGGGGCAGGATAATTCACCCCTCCACTTT
>NA|few|TRBV6-1|14|TRBJ2-7
CASSVGALIYEQYF
TGTGCCAGCAGTGTCGGGGCGCTGATCTACGAGCAGTACTTC
>NA|NA|TRBV19|14|TRBJ2-5
CASSWTVYQETQYF
TGTGCCAGTAGCTGGACGGTGTACCAAGAGACCCAGTACTTC
>NA|few|TRBV3-1|15|TRBJ2-6
CASSPQGRGANVLTF
TGTGCCAGCAGCCCCCAGGGTCGAGGGGCCAACGTCCTGACTTTC
>TRBD1|many|TRBV6-6|15|TRBJ1-2
CASSYSAGGLGGYTF
TGTGCCAGCAGTTACTCGGCAGGGGGCCTAGGGGGCTACACCTTC
>TRBD1|many|TRBV7-6|14|TRBJ2-1
CASTAGQGFNEQFF
TGTGCCAGCACAGCGGGACAGGGGTTCAATGAGCAGTTCTTC
>NA|many|TRBV7-2|15|TRBJ1-3
CASSLDRHGGNTIYF
TGTGCCAGCAGCTTAGATAGACACGGTGGAAACACCATATATTTT
>NA|many|TRBV7-6|13|TRBJ1-1
CASSVQKNTEAFF
TGTGCCAGCAGCGTACAGAAGAACACTGAAGCTTTCTTT
>TRBD2|few|TRBV4-2|17|TRBJ2-3
CASSQGAGGPVTDTQYF
TGTGCCAGCAGCCAAGGGGCGGGGGGGCCCGTAACAGATACGCAGTATTTT
>TRBD1|many|TRBV29-1|12|TRBJ2-7
CSVSGTGGEQYF
TGCAGCGTCTCCGGGACAGGCGGTGAGCAGTACTTC
>TRBD2|many|TRBV6-6|17|TRBJ2-1
CASSYSAIAGGQDEQFF
TGTGCCAGCAGTTACTCGGCCATAGCGGGGGGGCAGGATGAGCAGTTCTTC
>NA|few|TRBV7-2|14|TRBJ2-1
CASRSPGSYNEQFF
TGTGCCAGCAGGTCGCCCGGCTCCTACAATGAGCAGTTCTTC
>NA|NA|TRBV7-9|16|TRBJ2-2
CASSSQGLANTGELFF
TGTGCCAGCAGCTCCCAGGGATTGGCGAACACCGGGGAGCTGTTTTTT
>TRBD2|many|TRBV29-1|15|TRBJ2-7
CSVAGTSGGKYEQYF
TGCAGCGTCGCCGGGACTAGCGGGGGAAAATACGAGCAGTACTTC
>TRBD2|many|TRBV6-6|16|TRBJ2-3
CASSYSKSTGGNTQYF
TGTGCCAGCAGTTACTCAAAGTCCACGGGGGGAAATACGCAGTATTTT
>NA|many|TRBV29-1|15|TRBJ1-4
CSVDAPSMLNEKLFF
TGCAGCGTTGATGCCCCGAGTATGCTCAATGAAAAACTGTTTTTT
>TRBD1|NA|TRBV5-1|14|TRBJ1-5
CASSFEQGNQPQHF
TGCGCCAGCAGCTTCGAACAGGGGAATCAGCCCCAGCATTTT
>NA|many|TRBV18|16|TRBJ1-6
CASSLTGLGYNSPLHF
TGTGCCAGCTCGCTAACAGGGTTGGGGTATAATTCACCCCTCCACTTT